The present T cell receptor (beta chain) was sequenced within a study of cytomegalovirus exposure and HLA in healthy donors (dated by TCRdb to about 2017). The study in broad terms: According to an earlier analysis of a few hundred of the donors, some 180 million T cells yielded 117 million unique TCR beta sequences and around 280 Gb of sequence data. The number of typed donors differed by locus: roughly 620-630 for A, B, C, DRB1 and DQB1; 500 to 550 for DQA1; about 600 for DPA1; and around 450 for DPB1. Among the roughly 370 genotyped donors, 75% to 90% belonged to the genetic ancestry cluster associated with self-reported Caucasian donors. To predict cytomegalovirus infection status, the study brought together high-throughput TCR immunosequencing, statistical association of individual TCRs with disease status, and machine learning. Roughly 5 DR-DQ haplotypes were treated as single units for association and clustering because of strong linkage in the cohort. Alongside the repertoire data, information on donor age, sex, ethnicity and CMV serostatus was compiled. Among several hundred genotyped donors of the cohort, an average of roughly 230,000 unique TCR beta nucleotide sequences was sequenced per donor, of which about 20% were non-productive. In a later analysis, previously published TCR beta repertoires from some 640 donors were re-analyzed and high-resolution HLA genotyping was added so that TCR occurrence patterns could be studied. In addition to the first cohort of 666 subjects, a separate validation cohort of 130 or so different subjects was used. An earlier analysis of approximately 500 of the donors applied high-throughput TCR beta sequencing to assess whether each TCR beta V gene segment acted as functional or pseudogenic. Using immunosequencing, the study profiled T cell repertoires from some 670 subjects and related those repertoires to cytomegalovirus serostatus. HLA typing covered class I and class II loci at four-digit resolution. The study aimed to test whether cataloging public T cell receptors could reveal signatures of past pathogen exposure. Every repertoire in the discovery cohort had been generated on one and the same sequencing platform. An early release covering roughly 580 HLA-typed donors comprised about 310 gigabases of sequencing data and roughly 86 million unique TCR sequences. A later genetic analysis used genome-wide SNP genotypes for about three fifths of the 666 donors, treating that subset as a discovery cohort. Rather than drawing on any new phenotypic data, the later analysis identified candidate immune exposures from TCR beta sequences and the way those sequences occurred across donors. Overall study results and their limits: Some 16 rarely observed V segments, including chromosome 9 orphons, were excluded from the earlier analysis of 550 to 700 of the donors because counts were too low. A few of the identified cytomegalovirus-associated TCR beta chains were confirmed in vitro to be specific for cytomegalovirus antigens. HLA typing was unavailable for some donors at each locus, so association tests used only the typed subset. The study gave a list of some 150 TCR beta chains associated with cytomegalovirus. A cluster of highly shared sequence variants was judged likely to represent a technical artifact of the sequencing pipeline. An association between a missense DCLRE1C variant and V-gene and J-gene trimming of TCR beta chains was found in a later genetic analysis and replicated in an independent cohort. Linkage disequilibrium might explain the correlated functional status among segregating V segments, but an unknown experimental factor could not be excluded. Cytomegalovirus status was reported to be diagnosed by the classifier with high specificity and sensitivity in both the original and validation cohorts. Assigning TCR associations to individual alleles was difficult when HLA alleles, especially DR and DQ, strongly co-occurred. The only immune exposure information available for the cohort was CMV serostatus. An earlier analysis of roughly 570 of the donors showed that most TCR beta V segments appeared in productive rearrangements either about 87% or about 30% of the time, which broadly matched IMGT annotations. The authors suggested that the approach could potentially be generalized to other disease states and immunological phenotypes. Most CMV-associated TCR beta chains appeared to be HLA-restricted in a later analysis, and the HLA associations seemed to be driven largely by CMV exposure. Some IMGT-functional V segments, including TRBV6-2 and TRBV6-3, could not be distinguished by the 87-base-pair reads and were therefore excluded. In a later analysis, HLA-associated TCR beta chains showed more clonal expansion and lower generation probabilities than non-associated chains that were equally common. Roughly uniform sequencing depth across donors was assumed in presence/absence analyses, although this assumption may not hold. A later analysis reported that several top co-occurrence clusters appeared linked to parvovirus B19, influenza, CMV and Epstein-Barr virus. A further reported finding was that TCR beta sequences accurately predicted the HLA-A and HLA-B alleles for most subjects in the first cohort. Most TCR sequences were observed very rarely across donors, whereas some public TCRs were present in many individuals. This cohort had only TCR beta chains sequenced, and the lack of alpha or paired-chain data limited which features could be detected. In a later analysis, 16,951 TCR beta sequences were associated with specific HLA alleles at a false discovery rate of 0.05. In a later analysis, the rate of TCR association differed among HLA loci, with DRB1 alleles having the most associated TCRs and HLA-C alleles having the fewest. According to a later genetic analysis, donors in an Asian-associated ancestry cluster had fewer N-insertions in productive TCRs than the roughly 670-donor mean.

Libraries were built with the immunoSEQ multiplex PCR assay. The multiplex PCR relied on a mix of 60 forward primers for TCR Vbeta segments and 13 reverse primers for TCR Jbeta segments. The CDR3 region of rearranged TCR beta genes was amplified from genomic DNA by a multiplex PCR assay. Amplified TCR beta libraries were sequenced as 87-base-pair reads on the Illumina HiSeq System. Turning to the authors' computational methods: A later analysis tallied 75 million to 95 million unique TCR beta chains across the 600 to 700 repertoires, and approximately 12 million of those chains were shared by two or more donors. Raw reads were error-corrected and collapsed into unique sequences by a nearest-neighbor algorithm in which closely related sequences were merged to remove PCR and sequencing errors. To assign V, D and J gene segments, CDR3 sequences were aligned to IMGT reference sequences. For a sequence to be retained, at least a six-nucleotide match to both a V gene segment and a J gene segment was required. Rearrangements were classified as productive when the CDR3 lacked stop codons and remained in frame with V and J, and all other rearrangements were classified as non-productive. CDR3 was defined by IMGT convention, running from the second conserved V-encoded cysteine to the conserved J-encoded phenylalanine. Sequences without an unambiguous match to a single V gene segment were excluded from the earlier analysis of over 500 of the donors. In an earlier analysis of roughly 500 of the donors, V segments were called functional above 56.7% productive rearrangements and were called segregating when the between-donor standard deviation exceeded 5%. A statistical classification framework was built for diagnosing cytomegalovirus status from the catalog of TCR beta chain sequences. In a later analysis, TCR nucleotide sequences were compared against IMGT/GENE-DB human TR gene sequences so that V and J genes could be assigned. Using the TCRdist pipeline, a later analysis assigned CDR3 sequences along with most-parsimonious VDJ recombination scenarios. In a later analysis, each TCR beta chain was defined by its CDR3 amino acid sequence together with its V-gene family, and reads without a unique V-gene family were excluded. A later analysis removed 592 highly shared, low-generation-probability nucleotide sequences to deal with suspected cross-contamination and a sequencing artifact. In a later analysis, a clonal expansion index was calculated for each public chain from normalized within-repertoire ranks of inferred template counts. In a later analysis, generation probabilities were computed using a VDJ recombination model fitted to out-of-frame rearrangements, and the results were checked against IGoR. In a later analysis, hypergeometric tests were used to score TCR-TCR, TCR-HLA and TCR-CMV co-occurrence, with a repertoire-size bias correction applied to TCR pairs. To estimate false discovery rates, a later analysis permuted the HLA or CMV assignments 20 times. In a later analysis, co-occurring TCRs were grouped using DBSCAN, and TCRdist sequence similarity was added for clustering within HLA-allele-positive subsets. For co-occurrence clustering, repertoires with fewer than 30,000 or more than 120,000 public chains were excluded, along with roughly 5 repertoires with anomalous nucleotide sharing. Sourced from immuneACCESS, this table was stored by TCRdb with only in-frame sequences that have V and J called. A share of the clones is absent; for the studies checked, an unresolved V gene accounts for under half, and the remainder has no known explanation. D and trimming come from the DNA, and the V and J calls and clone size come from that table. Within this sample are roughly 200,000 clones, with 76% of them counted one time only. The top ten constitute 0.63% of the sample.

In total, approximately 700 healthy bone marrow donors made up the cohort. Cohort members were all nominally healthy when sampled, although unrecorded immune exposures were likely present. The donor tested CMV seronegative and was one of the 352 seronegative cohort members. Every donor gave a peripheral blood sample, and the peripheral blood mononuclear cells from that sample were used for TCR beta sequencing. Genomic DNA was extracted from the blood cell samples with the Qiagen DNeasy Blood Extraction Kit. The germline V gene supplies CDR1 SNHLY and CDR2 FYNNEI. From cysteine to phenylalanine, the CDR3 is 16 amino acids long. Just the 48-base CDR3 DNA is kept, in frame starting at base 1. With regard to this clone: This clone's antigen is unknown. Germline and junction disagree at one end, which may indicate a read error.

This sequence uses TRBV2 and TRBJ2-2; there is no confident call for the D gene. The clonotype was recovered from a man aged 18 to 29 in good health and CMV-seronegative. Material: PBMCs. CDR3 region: CASGEGLSSNTGELFF. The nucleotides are TGTGCCAGCGGTGAAGGCCTCAGTTCGAACACCGGGGAGCTGTTTTTT.